A single sample is the source of the 26 T cell receptor beta chains below, sequenced in a study of blood T cell repertoires in COVID-19. Generated by immunoSEQ multiplex PCR, the TCRdb table keeps only in-frame clones and is missing some. The sample includes about 260,000 clones, 87% of them seen just once. Sequencing was done on a sample of peripheral blood. These TCRs come from a middle-aged woman who had recovered from COVID-19.

The chain combines TRBV27 with TRBJ2-3; no reliable D call. This CDR3 has 16 amino acids. The germline gives CDR1 MNHEY, CDR2 SMNVEV (reference sequence). V lost 5 bases and J 6 bases, leaving 21 bases between the germline ends. CDR3 bases: TGTGCCAGCAGTCTCCGACGGCCGGGTGGTTCGGATACGCAGTATTTT. It is translated as CASSLRRPGGSDTQYF.

The V gene is TRBV2, the J gene TRBJ1-5; D is uncertain. The ends were cut back, 6 bases at V and 4 bases at J, with 13 bases in the middle. The CDR3 extends over 14 amino acids. Per the germline V gene, CDR1 is SNHLY and CDR2 is FYNNEI. The CDR3 here is CASRPAAGNQPQHF. CDR3 DNA: TGTGCCAGCAGACCGGCCGCGGGGAATCAGCCCCAGCATTTT. The full variable domain, its missing parts supplied by reference TRBV2 and TRBJ1-5, is EPEVTQTPSHQVTQMGQEVILRCVPISNHLYFYWYRQILGQKVEFLVSFYNNEISEKSEIFDDQFSVERPDGSNFTLKIRSTKLEDSAMYFCASRPAAGNQPQHFGDGTRLSIL.

A few counts support this clone. This chain uses TRBV4-1 with TRBJ1-1; 7 bases align to TRBD1. V gave up 3 bases and J gave up 3 bases; unmatched junction bases: 7. Germline values: CDR1 MGHRA, CDR2 YSYEKL. CDR3 size: 15 residues. The CDR3 is CASSQQGGVDTEAFF. The CDR3 nucleotides read TGCGCCAGCAGCCAGCAAGGGGGCGTGGACACTGAAGCTTTCTTT.

In this sample, this clone turned up a few times. The chain recombines TRBV29-1 with TRBJ2-5, with D unclear. This CDR3 contains 13 residues. Per germline, CDR1 SQVTM and CDR2 ANQGSEA. The ends were cut back, 5 bases at V and 3 bases at J, with 13 bases in the middle. This CDR3 is CSVMPGPEETQYF. CDR3 bases: TGCAGCGTTATGCCAGGCCCAGAAGAGACCCAGTACTTC.

The chain combines TRBV7-9 with TRBJ2-1, with TRBD2 as a possible D gene (5 bases). The CDR3 sequence is 15 residues long. In germline, CDR1 is SEHNR, CDR2 FQNEAQ (reference sequence). V dropped 0 bases and J dropped 7 bases, with 13 bases sitting between them. The chain's CDR3 is CASSLAGDFRNEQFF. The CDR3 coding sequence is TGTGCCAGCAGCTTAGCGGGAGACTTTAGGAATGAGCAGTTCTTC.

The chain uses TRBV5-8 and TRBJ2-3, with TRBD2 matching over 13 bases. CDR3 length: 16 amino acids. Germline lookup yields CDR1 SGHTS and CDR2 YDEGEE. Germline trimming cut 0 bases from V and 4 bases from J; bases unmatched to any gene: 2. CDR3 region: CASSLDGTSGADTQYF. DNA for the CDR3: TGTGCCAGCAGCTTGGACGGGACTAGCGGGGCAGATACGCAGTATTTT.

A single count supports this clone. V and J are TRBV4-1 and TRBJ2-5; D is undetermined. Germline CDR1 and CDR2: MGHRA and YSYEKL. The CDR3 loop spans 15 amino acids. Trimming took 0 bases from V and 0 from J, leaving 8 bases between them. CDR3 bases: TGCGCCAGCAGCCAAGAGGGCGTTCACCAAGAGACCCAGTACTTC. Translating it yields CASSQEGVHQETQYF.

This rearrangement joins TRBV2 to TRBJ1-6; 10 bases map to TRBD1. Germline V gene data show CDR1 as SNHLY and CDR2 as FYNNEI. V lost 4 bases to trimming and J lost 9 bases; unmatched junction nucleotides: 6. This CDR3 comprises 15 residues. This chain's CDR3 is CASSGPGQGFSPLHF. CDR3 DNA sequence: TGTGCCAGCAGTGGACCGGGACAGGGGTTTTCACCCCTCCACTTT.

V gene TRBV2 combines with J gene TRBJ1-6, with D unclear. CDR1 and CDR2 from the germline V gene are SNHLY and FYNNEI. V was cut by 8 bases and J by 0 bases, with 14 bases left in between. The CDR3 is 16 residues long. CDR3 loop: CASGRVGSSYNSPLHF. The CDR3 DNA sequence: TGTGCCAGCGGTCGGGTAGGAAGCTCCTATAATTCACCCCTCCACTTT.

This chain links TRBV10-3 with TRBJ2-7; 11 bases line up with TRBD2. V lost 4 bases, J lost 6 bases, and 11 bases stayed unmatched. This CDR3 has 16 residues. CDR1 is ENHRY and CDR2 is SYGVKD in the germline V gene. The CDR3: CAISVELAGVGSEQYF. The DNA for the CDR3 is TGTGCCATCAGTGTCGAACTAGCGGGGGTAGGAAGCGAGCAGTACTTC.

The chain uses TRBV2 and TRBJ1-2, with a possible D match to TRBD1 (5 bases). The V gene lost 6 bases and the J gene lost 4 bases, with 15 bases spanning the gap. The CDR3 is 14 amino acids. Germline V gene sequence: CDR1 SNHLY, CDR2 FYNNEI. The CDR3 DNA reads TGTGCCAGCAGCCCCCGGGACTCCGGCTATGGCTACACCTTC. This translates into CASSPRDSGYGYTF.

The rearrangement joins TRBV14 to TRBJ1-1; unclear D gene. Looked up from germline, CDR1 is SGHDN and CDR2 is FVKESK. V shed 4 bases and J shed 1 base, with 7 bases lying between them. CDR3 length equals 13 residues. CDR3 region: CASSPDWNTEAFF. DNA of the CDR3: TGTGCCAGCAGCCCGGACTGGAACACTGAAGCTTTCTTT.

J is TRBJ1-2 and V is TRBV5-5; D is unclear. This CDR3 has 14 amino acids. In germline, CDR1 is SGHKS, CDR2 YYEKEE (reference sequence). Trimming shortened V by 0 bases and J by 4 bases, and 10 bases separated the two germline ends. The CDR3 sequence is CASSLVAAAYGYTF. The DNA of the CDR3 is TGTGCCAGCAGCTTGGTCGCGGCCGCCTATGGCTACACCTTC. Full variable domain (rest looked up from reference TRBV5-5 and TRBJ1-2): DAGVTQSPTHLIKTRGQQVTLRCSPISGHKSVSWYQQVLGQGPQFIFQYYEKEERGRGNFPDRFSARQFPNYSSELNVNALLLGDSALYLCASSLVAAAYGYTFGSGTRLTVV.

This clone appeared a single time. The rearrangement joins TRBV7-2 to TRBJ1-1; D is perhaps TRBD1 (6 bases). The CDR3 sequence is 16 residues long. V lost 5 bases to trimming and J lost 5 bases, with 21 bases between them. Germline lookup yields CDR1 SGHTA and CDR2 FQGNSA. This CDR3 reads CASSPQGLGLGTEAFF. CDR3 nucleotides: TGTGCCAGCAGCCCACAGGGATTAGGATTGGGAACTGAAGCTTTCTTT.

This clone occurred once. The rearrangement uses TRBV6-2 or TRBV6-3 and TRBJ1-6; D call uncertain. The length of the CDR3 is 14 residues. V gave up 6 bases and J gave up 9 bases, with 15 bases separating them. Germline assignment: CDR1 MNHEY and CDR2 SVGEGT. CDR3 region: CASSSTSLASPLHF. DNA of the CDR3: TGTGCCAGCAGCTCCACCTCTCTGGCTTCACCCCTCCACTTT.

This chain connects TRBV4-1 to TRBJ1-2; possibly TRBD1 for D (5 bases). The CDR3 loop spans 13 amino acids. Germline CDR1 reads MGHRA; CDR2 reads YSYEKL. The V end lost 6 bases, the J end lost 9 bases, and 17 bases lay between the germline ends. CDR3 coding DNA: TGCGCCAGCAGGAACCGCGCGACAGAACGCTACACCTTC. Translating gives CASRNRATERYTF.

The chain combines TRBV10-1 with TRBJ2-2, with TRBD1 matching 8 bases. The J segment lost 12 bases and the V segment lost 2 bases, leaving 5 bases of the junction unmatched. The CDR3 runs to 13 residues. Germline CDR1 and CDR2: WNHNN and SYGVQD (reference sequence). The DNA of the CDR3 is TGCGCCAGCAGTGAGGCAGGGGGCGCGAAGCTGTTTTTT. It translates to CASSEAGGAKLFF.

The rearrangement joins TRBV6-5 to TRBJ1-2; D unresolved. Trimming removed 5 bases at V and 4 bases at J, with 8 bases between. The CDR3 extends over 12 amino acids. Germline-derived CDR1 and CDR2 are MNHEY and SVGAGI. CDR3 nucleotides: TGTGCCAGCAGTCCCCGAGGCTATGGCTACACCTTC. This codes for CASSPRGYGYTF.

The CDR3: CASSFGTRSLEAFF. The CDR3 DNA sequence: TGCGCCAGCAGCTTTGGGACACGAAGTTTAGAAGCTTTCTTT. The chain joins TRBV5-1 to TRBJ1-1; maybe TRBD1 (6 bases). Trimming removed 2 bases at V and 8 bases at J, with 16 bases between. The CDR3 consists of 14 residues. The germline gives CDR1 SGHRS, CDR2 YFSETQ.

This clone was counted a few times. The CDR3 region has the DNA TGCGCCAGCAGCAAGGACAGGGGGCTCTATGGCTACACCTTC. Translation gives CASSKDRGLYGYTF. This chain joins TRBV5-1 and TRBJ1-2; 11 positions match TRBD1. The CDR3 totals 14 residues. CDR1 SGHRS and CDR2 YFSETQ come from the germline V gene. The V and J ends lost 4 bases and 4 bases, in that order; junction bases with no gene match: 3.

This sequence joins TRBV12-3 or TRBV12-4 and TRBJ1-5; unclear D gene. Between the trimmed V and J ends, which lost 3 bases and 6 bases, there was a span of 9 bases. This CDR3 is built from 13 residues. CDR3 nucleotides: TGTGCCAGCAGTTTTTTTTCGGGTCAGCCCCAGCATTTT. It specifies CASSFFSGQPQHF.

The rearrangement links TRBV5-1 to TRBJ1-1; 7 bases match TRBD1. The CDR3 consists of 16 residues. Unmatched junction bases numbered 15, after V lost 7 bases and J lost 3 bases. Germline V lookup: CDR1 SGHRS, CDR2 YFSETQ. This CDR3 is CASRLGQGGFHTEAFF. In nucleotides, the CDR3 is TGCGCCAGCCGACTGGGGCAGGGGGGCTTTCACACTGAAGCTTTCTTT.

J is TRBJ1-4 and V is TRBV10-3, with 12 positions matching TRBD1. Germline CDR1 reads ENHRY; CDR2 reads SYGVKD. This CDR3 has 16 amino acids. The V and J ends lost 6 bases and 4 bases, in that order; junction bases with no gene match: 6. The CDR3 is CAIRAGTGGGNEKLFF. CDR3 coding DNA: TGTGCCATCAGGGCCGGGACAGGGGGCGGTAATGAAAAACTGTTTTTT.

This chain connects TRBV11-2 to TRBJ1-1; the D gene is possibly TRBD1 (5 bases). V dropped 4 bases and J dropped 1 base, with 25 bases sitting between them. There are 19 residues in the CDR3. The germline V gene has CDR1 SGHAT and CDR2 FQNNGV. The CDR3 region has the DNA TGTGCCAGCAGCTCTATATCCGGGGGGGGGAGGGGCGGGAACACTGAAGCTTTCTTT. Encoded protein: CASSSISGGGRGGNTEAFF.

V is TRBV6-5 and J is TRBJ2-5, with D tentatively TRBD2 (7 bases). Germline V lookup: CDR1 MNHEY, CDR2 SVGAGI. The CDR3 has 14 residues. V gave up 6 bases and J gave up 3 bases, with 14 bases separating them. This CDR3 is CASSRGDNKETQYF. The CDR3 DNA follows: TGTGCCAGCAGCCGGGGGGACAACAAAGAGACCCAGTACTTC.

This clone was seen a few times. The chain joins TRBV7-9 to TRBJ1-6; 11 nucleotides agree with TRBD1. CDR1 is SEHNR, CDR2 FQNEAQ, per germline (reference sequence). J was trimmed by 0 bases and V by 4 bases; bases with no gene match: 8. The CDR3 is 19 amino acids. This CDR3 is CASSSGTGGSISYNSPLHF. CDR3 coding DNA: TGTGCCAGCAGCTCCGGGACAGGGGGTTCCATCTCCTATAATTCACCCCTCCACTTT.